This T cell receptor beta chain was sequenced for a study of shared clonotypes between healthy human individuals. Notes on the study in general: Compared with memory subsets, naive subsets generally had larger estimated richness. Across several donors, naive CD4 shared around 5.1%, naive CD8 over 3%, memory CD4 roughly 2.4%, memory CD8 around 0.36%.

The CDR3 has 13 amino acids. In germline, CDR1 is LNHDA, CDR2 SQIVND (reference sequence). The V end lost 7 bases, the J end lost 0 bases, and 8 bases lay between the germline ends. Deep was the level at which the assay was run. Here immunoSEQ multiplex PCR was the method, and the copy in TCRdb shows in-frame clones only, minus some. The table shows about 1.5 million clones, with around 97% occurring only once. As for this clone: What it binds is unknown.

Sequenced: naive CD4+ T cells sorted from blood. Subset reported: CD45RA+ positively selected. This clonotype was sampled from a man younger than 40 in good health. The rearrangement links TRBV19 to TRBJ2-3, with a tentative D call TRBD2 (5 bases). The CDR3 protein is CASKGGSTDTQYF. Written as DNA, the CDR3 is TGTGCCAGTAAAGGCGGGAGCACAGATACGCAGTATTTT.